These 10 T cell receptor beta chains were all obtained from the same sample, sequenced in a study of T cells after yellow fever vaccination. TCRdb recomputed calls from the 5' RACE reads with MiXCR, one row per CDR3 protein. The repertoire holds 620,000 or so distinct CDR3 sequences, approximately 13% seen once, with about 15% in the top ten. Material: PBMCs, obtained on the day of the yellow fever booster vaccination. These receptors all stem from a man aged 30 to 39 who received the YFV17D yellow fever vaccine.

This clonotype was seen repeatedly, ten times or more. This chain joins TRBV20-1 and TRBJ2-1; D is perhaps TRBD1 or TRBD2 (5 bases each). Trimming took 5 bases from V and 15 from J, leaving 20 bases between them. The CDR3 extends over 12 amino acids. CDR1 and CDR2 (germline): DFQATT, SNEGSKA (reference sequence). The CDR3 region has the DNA TGCAGTGCTGACGCCCGGGACCACTCCCGGTTCTTC. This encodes CSADARDHSRFF.

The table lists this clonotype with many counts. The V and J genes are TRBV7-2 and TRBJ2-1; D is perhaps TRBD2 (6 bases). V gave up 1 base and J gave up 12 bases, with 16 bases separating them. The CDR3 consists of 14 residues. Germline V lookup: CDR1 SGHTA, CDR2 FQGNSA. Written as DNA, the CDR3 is TGTGCCAGCAGCTTAGATCACCTAGCGTCGAGGCAGTTCTTC. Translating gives CASSLDHLASRQFF.

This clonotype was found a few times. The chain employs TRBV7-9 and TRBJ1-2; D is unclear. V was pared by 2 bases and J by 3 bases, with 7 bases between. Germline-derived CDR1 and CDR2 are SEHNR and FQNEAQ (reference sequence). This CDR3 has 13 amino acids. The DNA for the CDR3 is TGTGCCAGCAGCTTACCAGTGGACTATGGCTACACCTTC. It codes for CASSLPVDYGYTF.

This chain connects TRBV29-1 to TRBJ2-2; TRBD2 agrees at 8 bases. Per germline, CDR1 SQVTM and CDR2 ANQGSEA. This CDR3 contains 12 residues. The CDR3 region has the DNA TGCACCGGACTAGCAGGCAGCGGGGAGCTGTTTTTT. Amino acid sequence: CTGLAGSGELFF.

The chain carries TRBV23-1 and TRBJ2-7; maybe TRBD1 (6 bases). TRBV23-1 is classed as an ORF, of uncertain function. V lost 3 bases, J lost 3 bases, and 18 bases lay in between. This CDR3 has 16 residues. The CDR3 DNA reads TGCGCCAGCAGTCATAACGAGAGGGACAAAGACTACGAGCAGTACTTC. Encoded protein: CASSHNERDKDYEQYF.

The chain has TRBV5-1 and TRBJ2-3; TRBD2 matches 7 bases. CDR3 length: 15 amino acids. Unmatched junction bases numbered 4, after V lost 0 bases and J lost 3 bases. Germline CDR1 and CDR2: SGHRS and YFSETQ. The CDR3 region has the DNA TGCGCCAGCAGCTTGGAACGGGGGGTGACAGATACGCAGTATTTT. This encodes CASSLERGVTDTQYF.

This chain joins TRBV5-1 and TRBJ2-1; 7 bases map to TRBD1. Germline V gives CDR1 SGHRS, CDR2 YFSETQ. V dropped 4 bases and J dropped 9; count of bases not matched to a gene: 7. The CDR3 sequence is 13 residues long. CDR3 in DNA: TGCGCCAGCAGCATGGGACAGATCGGTGAGCAGTTCTTC. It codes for CASSMGQIGEQFF.

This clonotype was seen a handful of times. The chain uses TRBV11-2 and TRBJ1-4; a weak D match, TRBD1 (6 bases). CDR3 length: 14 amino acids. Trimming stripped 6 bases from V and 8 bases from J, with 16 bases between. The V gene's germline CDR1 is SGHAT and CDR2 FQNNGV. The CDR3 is CASRLWEGGEKLFF. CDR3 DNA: TGTGCCAGCAGACTTTGGGAGGGGGGCGAAAAACTGTTTTTT.

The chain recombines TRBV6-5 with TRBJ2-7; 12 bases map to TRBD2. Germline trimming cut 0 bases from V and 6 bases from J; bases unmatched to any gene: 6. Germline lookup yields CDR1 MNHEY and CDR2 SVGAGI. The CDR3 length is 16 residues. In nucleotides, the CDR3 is TGTGCCAGCAGTTACTCTCTAGCGGGAGGGCCCCGCGAGCAGTACTTC. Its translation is CASSYSLAGGPREQYF.

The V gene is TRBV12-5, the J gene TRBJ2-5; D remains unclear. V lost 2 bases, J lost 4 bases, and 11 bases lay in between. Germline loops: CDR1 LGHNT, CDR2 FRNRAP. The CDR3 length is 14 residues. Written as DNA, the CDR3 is TGTGCTAGTGGTTTGCCAGGATTCATAGAGACCCAGTACTTC. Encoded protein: CASGLPGFIETQYF.